This T cell receptor (beta chain) was recovered during a study of blood T cell repertoires in COVID-19. The overall study: PBMCs, B-cell-depleted T cells, or T cells provided the cDNA or gDNA that made up the material.

Sequencing used immunoSEQ multiplex PCR; TCRdb keeps in-frame clones, though not all of them. The sample has about 120,000 clones; around nine tenths are singletons. This CDR3 region has 11 residues. The V end was cut by 5 bases, the J end by 1 base, with 6 bases between. Germline V CDR1 and CDR2: DFQATT, SNEGSKA (reference sequence). Material for sequencing was peripheral blood. The chain joins TRBV20-1 to TRBJ2-7; D not certain. The clonotype originates from a woman older than 75 with acute or convalescent COVID-19. CDR3 sequence: CSAVVSYEQYF. CDR3 nucleotides: TGCAGTGCTGTAGTATCCTACGAGCAGTACTTC.